Each of the 22 T cell receptor beta chains below was sequenced from the same sample in a study of PD-1 blockade in classical Hodgkin lymphoma. Generated by immunoSEQ multiplex PCR, the TCRdb table keeps only in-frame clones and is missing some. The data show nearly 25,000 clones, around 81% seen once. All trial patients relapsed after autologous stem cell transplantation. The starting material was peripheral blood mononuclear cells (PBMCs), obtained before the second cycle of nivolumab. All receptors come from a human donor with classical Hodgkin lymphoma.

The gene calls are TRBV5-1 and TRBJ1-4; a weak D match, TRBD1 (5 bases). This CDR3 spans 17 amino acids. V lost 0 bases and J 1 base, leaving 13 bases between the germline ends. In germline, CDR1 is SGHRS, CDR2 YFSETQ. The chain's CDR3 is CASSLGLSGGTNEKLFF. CDR3 bases: TGCGCCAGCAGCTTGGGTTTATCGGGGGGAACTAATGAAAAACTGTTTTTT.

This clone has just a few counts. The rearrangement links TRBV19 to TRBJ1-2; the D is unclear. The CDR3 runs 16 residues. V was pared by 3 bases and J by 5 bases, with 19 bases between. The germline V gene has CDR1 LNHDA and CDR2 SQIVND (reference sequence). In DNA form, the CDR3 reads TGTGCCAGTAGTATTTTGGGGTCGAGGCCCGGTTATGGCTACACCTTC. Protein: CASSILGSRPGYGYTF.

The V call is TRBV9, the J call TRBJ2-3; no clear D gene. The ends were cut back, 0 bases at V and 5 bases at J, with 7 bases in the middle. Per germline, CDR1 SGDLS and CDR2 YYNGEE. This CDR3 has 13 amino acids. CDR3 coding DNA: TGTGCCAGCAGCGTAGAGGGCGTAGATACGCAGTATTTT. This sequence encodes CASSVEGVDTQYF.

The rearrangement joins TRBV29-1 to TRBJ1-2; 7 nucleotides match TRBD1. This CDR3 has 13 amino acids. Germline V gene lookup returns CDR1 SQVTM and CDR2 ANQGSEA. V trimming: 5 bases; J trimming: 6 bases; junction bases outside the gene matches: 9. The CDR3: CSVLDREAHGYTF. CDR3 nucleotide sequence: TGCAGCGTTCTTGACAGGGAAGCACATGGCTACACCTTC.

The DNA of the CDR3 is TGTGCCAGCAGTTACGCCTCCTGGAGCCGTGAAGCTTTCTTT. It is translated as CASSYASWSREAFF. V gene TRBV6-5 combines with J gene TRBJ1-1; D gene uncertain. The CDR3 sequence is 14 residues long. Germline V CDR1 and CDR2: MNHEY, SVGAGI. V lost 2 bases and J lost 7, with 14 bases in between.

By share, this clone counts as medium-sized. This chain joins TRBV2 and TRBJ2-1; TRBD2 aligns across 9 bases. The junction had 5 bases not matched to a gene; V was cut back by 2 bases and J by 3 bases. The CDR3 is made up of 16 amino acids. Looked up from germline, CDR1 is SNHLY and CDR2 is FYNNEI. CDR3 sequence: CASSESSGGFYNEQFF. As DNA, the CDR3 is TGTGCCAGCAGTGAAAGTAGCGGGGGATTCTACAATGAGCAGTTCTTC.

The J gene is TRBJ1-1, the V gene TRBV11-2, with D possibly being TRBD1 (6 bases). The CDR3 is made up of 18 amino acids. Germline V lookup: CDR1 SGHAT, CDR2 FQNNGV. The V end was cut by 1 base, the J end by 5 bases, with 23 bases between. Here the CDR3 reads CASSLAFSDPQGLTEAFF. Written as DNA, the CDR3 is TGTGCCAGCAGCTTAGCTTTCTCCGACCCACAGGGACTTACTGAAGCTTTCTTT. Looking up the rest from reference TRBV11-2 and TRBJ1-1 gives the full variable domain: EAGVAQSPRYKIIEKRQSVAFWCNPISGHATLYWYQQILGQGPKLLIQFQNNGVVDDSQLPKDRFSAERLKGVDSTLKIQPAKLEDSAVYLCASSLAFSDPQGLTEAFFGQGTRLTVV.

The rearrangement uses TRBV7-3 and TRBJ2-2; D may be TRBD1 (5 bases). Germline values: CDR1 SGHTA, CDR2 FQGTGA. Trimming cost V 5 bases and J 5 bases, with 15 bases left between them. The CDR3 spans 15 residues. The CDR3 bases are TGTGCCAGCAGCCCTAGAGCTCCAGGGACCGGGGAGCTGTTTTTT. This encodes CASSPRAPGTGELFF.

This chain connects TRBV15 to TRBJ1-3; 10 nucleotides line up with TRBD1. CDR3 length: 18 amino acids. J was trimmed by 3 bases and V by 3 bases; bases with no gene match: 11. The germline CDR1 and CDR2 sequences are LNHNV and YYDKDF (reference sequence). The CDR3 here is CATSRTGTGVSSGNTIYF. DNA of the CDR3: TGTGCCACCAGCAGGACCGGGACAGGGGTATCGAGTGGAAACACCATATATTTT.

The V call is TRBV30, the J call TRBJ1-3; D is uncertain. Trimming took off 2 bases at V and 0 bases at J, with 11 bases between the two ends. The CDR3 covers 15 residues. Germline V gives CDR1 GTSNPN, CDR2 SVGIG (reference sequence). CDR3 in DNA: TGTGCCTGGAGTCGGTTGAGCGACTCTGGAAACACCATATATTTT. Its protein product is CAWSRLSDSGNTIYF. Supplemented by reference TRBV30 and TRBJ1-3, the full variable domain reads SQTIHQWPATLVQPVGSPLSLECTVEGTSNPNLYWYRQAAGRGLQLLFYSVGIGQISSEVPQNLSASRPQDRQFILSSKKLLLSDSGFYLCAWSRLSDSGNTIYFGEGSWLTVV.

CDR3 bases: TGTGCCAGCTCACCCTCCGGGACAGGGCGCTCTGCGGAGACCCAGTACTTC. This encodes CASSPSGTGRSAETQYF. This chain joins TRBV18 and TRBJ2-5, with 9 bases lining up with TRBD1. This CDR3 is 17 amino acids long. The germline V gene encodes CDR1 KGHSH and CDR2 LQKENI. J lost 5 bases, V lost 3 bases, and 13 bases had no gene match.

V is TRBV7-2 and J is TRBJ2-7; D is perhaps TRBD1 or TRBD2 (5 bases each). V was pared by 0 bases and J by 3 bases, with 15 bases between. Germline CDR1 is SGHTA and CDR2 is FQGNSA. The CDR3 loop spans 16 amino acids. CDR3 bases: TGTGCCAGCAGCTTAGCAGGGGCTGGCGGGTACTACGAGCAGTACTTC. Protein product: CASSLAGAGGYYEQYF.

The chain carries TRBV9 and TRBJ2-4; TRBD2 is a possible D gene (6 bases). V was shortened by 4 bases and J by 7 bases, with 18 bases between the two germline ends. The CDR3 is 15 amino acids. The germline V gene has CDR1 SGDLS and CDR2 YYNGEE. CDR3 amino acids: CASSIGLTPGNIQYF. The CDR3 region has the DNA TGTGCCAGCAGCATCGGACTAACTCCGGGGAACATTCAGTACTTC.

This rearrangement joins TRBV5-1 to TRBJ2-7; D perhaps matches TRBD1 (6 bases). This CDR3 contains 18 residues. Trimming cost V 4 bases and J 4 bases, with 27 bases left between them. Germline assignment: CDR1 SGHRS and CDR2 YFSETQ. The CDR3 region is CASSPPQKTGFVVYEQYF. CDR3 coding DNA: TGCGCCAGCAGCCCTCCTCAAAAAACAGGGTTCGTGGTTTACGAGCAGTACTTC.

In DNA, the CDR3 is TGTGCCAGCAGTTTCGGAGGGCCCCTGGAGACCCAGTACTTC. Residues: CASSFGGPLETQYF. The V and J genes are TRBV2 and TRBJ2-5, with D perhaps matching TRBD2 (6 bases). The CDR3 has 14 amino acids. Germline V lookup: CDR1 SNHLY, CDR2 FYNNEI. V was pared by 5 bases and J by 5 bases, with 15 bases between.

This clone was seen just once. The V gene is TRBV6-5, the J gene TRBJ1-5; D uncertain. CDR3 length equals 13 residues. Germline loops: CDR1 MNHEY, CDR2 SVGAGI. Trimming pared 5 bases from V and 7 bases from J, leaving 12 bases between. CDR3 nucleotides: TGTGCCAGCAGTGAACGCCCCAGCCAGCCCCAGCATTTT. Its translation is CASSERPSQPQHF.

This chain links TRBV10-3 with TRBJ1-5, with no clear D. This CDR3 contains 15 residues. Trimming removed 0 bases at V and 0 bases at J, with 6 bases between. The germline V gene has CDR1 ENHRY and CDR2 SYGVKD. CDR3 protein: CAISESRGSNQPQHF. CDR3 DNA sequence: TGTGCCATCAGTGAGTCCCGGGGTAGCAATCAGCCCCAGCATTTT.

The chain carries TRBV5-1 and TRBJ1-1; 8 bases are shared with TRBD1. J gave up 3 bases and V 4 bases, and 11 bases lay outside the gene matches. The CDR3 covers 16 residues. Germline assignment: CDR1 SGHRS and CDR2 YFSETQ. In DNA form, the CDR3 reads TGCGCCAGCAGCCTTCCAGGGGGCCGGGGGTACACTGAAGCTTTCTTT. Its translation is CASSLPGGRGYTEAFF. Complete variable domain (other parts from reference TRBV5-1 and TRBJ1-1): KAGVTQTPRYLIKTRGQQVTLSCSPISGHRSVSWYQQTPGQGLQFLFEYFSETQRNKGNFPGRFSGRQFSNSRSEMNVSTLELGDSALYLCASSLPGGRGYTEAFFGQGTRLTVV.

The V and J genes are TRBV7-8 and TRBJ2-1; 10 bases are a match to TRBD2. This CDR3 comprises 16 residues. Germline trimming cut 4 bases from V and 4 bases from J; bases unmatched to any gene: 7. The germline CDR1 and CDR2 sequences are SGHVS and FQNEAQ. CDR3 bases: TGTGCCAGCAGCTCCTTAGCGGGAGGAGCTTACAATGAGCAGTTCTTC. Translating gives CASSSLAGGAYNEQFF.

The sample holds a few counts of this clone. Other nucleotide sequences in the sample specify the same CDR3. The chain combines TRBV7-9 with TRBJ2-2; D may be TRBD1 or TRBD2 (6 bases each). The V gene's germline CDR1 is SEHNR and CDR2 FQNEAQ (reference sequence). The CDR3 runs to 16 residues. The V end was cut by 3 bases, the J end by 5 bases, with 16 bases between. CDR3 nucleotides: TGTGCCAGCAGCTTTAGGAGGGGGGCCGGGACCGGGGAGCTGTTTTTT. Its translation: CASSFRRGAGTGELFF.

The CDR3 nucleotides read TGTGCCAGCACTTTTTTCGGTGAAGCTTTCTTT. Its translation is CASTFFGEAFF. This chain links TRBV27 with TRBJ1-1, with D hard to call. V shed 7 bases and J shed 7 bases, with 10 bases lying between them. Germline values: CDR1 MNHEY, CDR2 SMNVEV (reference sequence). The CDR3 spans 11 residues.

In regard to this clone: Other DNA sequences in the same sample also yield this CDR3. The gene calls are TRBV5-1 and TRBJ1-1; tentative D call: TRBD1 (5 bases). Germline assignment: CDR1 SGHRS and CDR2 YFSETQ. Trimming stripped 0 bases from V and 5 bases from J, with 11 bases between. The CDR3 consists of 14 residues. CDR3 loop: CASSLASGGTEAFF. The CDR3, as DNA: TGCGCCAGCAGCTTGGCCTCCGGGGGGACTGAAGCTTTCTTT.